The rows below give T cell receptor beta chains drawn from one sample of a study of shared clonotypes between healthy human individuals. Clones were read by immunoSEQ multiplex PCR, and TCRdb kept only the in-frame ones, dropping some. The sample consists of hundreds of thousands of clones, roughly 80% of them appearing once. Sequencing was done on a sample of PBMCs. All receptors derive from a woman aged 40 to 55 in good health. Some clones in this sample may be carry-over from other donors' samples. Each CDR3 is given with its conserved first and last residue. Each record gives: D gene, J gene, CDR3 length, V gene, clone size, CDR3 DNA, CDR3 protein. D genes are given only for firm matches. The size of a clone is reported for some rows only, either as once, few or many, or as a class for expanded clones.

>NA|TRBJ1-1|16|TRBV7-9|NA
TGTGCCAGCAGCTACGCACCTGACATCTGGAACACTGAAGCTTTCTTT
CASSYAPDIWNTEAFF
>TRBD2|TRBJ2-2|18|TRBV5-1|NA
TGCGCCAGCAGCTATTGGCTAGCGGGAGGACGGAACACCGGGGAGCTGTTTTTT
CASSYWLAGGRNTGELFF
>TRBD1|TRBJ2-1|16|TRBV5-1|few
TGCGCCAGCAGCTTGAACCTCCGGGACAGGAACAATGAGCAGTTCTTC
CASSLNLRDRNNEQFF
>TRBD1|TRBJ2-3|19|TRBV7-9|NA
TGTGCCAGCAGCTTCTTTACAGGGGGCGTTAAGGTGAGGTCAGATACGCAGTATTTT
CASSFFTGGVKVRSDTQYF
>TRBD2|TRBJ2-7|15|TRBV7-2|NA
TGTGCCAGCAGCCCCGGCTTAGCGGGAGTGGGCGAGCAGTACTTC
CASSPGLAGVGEQYF
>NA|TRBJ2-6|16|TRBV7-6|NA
TGTGCCGGAGCAGAATCACCCGGGGCTAGTACCAACGTCCTGACTTTC
CAGAESPGASTNVLTF
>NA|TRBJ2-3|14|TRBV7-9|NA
TGTGCCAGCAGCTTAGCGTCAGGCACAGATACGCAGTATTTT
CASSLASGTDTQYF
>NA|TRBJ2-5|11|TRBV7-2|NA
TGTGCCAGCAGCGAACAAGAGACCCAGTACTTC
CASSEQETQYF
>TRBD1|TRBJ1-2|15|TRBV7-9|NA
TGTGCCAGCAGCTTAGTCGGGACAGGGGTCTATGGCTACACCTTC
CASSLVGTGVYGYTF
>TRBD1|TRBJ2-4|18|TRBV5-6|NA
TGTGCCAGCAGCTTGTATGGACAGGGGGCAGTAGCCAAAAACATTCAGTACTTC
CASSLYGQGAVAKNIQYF
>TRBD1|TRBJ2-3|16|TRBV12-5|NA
TGTGCTAGTGGTCACGGGACAGGGGTCCCCACAGATACGCAGTATTTT
CASGHGTGVPTDTQYF
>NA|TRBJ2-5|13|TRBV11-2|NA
TGTGCCAGCAGCCGAGAGAGGATAGAGACCCAGTACTTC
CASSRERIETQYF
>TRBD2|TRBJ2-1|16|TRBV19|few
TGTGCCAGTAGTAAGCGGGGGAGAGGATCCTACAATGAGCAGTTCTTC
CASSKRGRGSYNEQFF
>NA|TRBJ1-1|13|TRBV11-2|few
TGTGCCAGCAGCTTAGATCTAAGTCCTGAAGCTTTCTTT
CASSLDLSPEAFF
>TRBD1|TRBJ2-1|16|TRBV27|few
TGTGCCAGCACTACCACCGGGACAGGGGGTATCAATGAGCAGTTCTTC
CASTTTGTGGINEQFF
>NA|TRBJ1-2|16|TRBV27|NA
TGTGCCAGCAGTTTGGGGTCCGGGGGAACTAACTATGGCTACACCTTC
CASSLGSGGTNYGYTF
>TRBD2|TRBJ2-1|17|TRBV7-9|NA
TGTGCCAGCAGCTTAGGAGCGGCGGGAGGGGGGATGGATGAGCAGTTCTTC
CASSLGAAGGGMDEQFF
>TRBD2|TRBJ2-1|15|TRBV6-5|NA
TGTGCCAGCAGTTACTCGAAACGCGGGGGTAATGAGCAGTTCTTC
CASSYSKRGGNEQFF
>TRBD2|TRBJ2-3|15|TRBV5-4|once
TGTGCCAGCAGCTTGGGACTAGCGGGAGGAGATACGCAGTATTTT
CASSLGLAGGDTQYF
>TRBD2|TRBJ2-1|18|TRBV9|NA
TGTGCCAGCAGCGTAGTTGGTAGCGGGGGTAGCTCCTACAATGAGCAGTTCTTC
CASSVVGSGGSSYNEQFF
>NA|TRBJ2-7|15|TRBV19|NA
TGTGCCAGTAGTATTGAAGCGTCCGACTCCTACGAGCAGTACTTC
CASSIEASDSYEQYF
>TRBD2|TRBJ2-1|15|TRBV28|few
TGTGCCAGCAGTCCGCGGACTAGCGGAGGCAATGAGCAGTTCTTC
CASSPRTSGGNEQFF
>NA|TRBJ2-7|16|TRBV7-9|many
TGTGCCAGCAGCTTAGGCGCTGGGTTCGGCTCCTACGAGCAGTACTTC
CASSLGAGFGSYEQYF
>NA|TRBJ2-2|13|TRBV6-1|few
TGTGCCAGCGGGGGACGCAACACCGGGGAGCTGTTTTTT
CASGGRNTGELFF
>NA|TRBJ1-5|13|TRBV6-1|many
TGTGCCAGCAGGAGCAATAGCAATCAGCCCCAGCATTTT
CASRSNSNQPQHF
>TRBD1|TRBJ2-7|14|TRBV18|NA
TGTGCCAGCTCACCTCGGGACAGGTCCTACGAGCAGTACTTC
CASSPRDRSYEQYF
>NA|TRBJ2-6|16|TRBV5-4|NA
TGTGCCAGCAGCGTACAACGGGGCTCTGGGGCCAACGTCCTGACTTTC
CASSVQRGSGANVLTF
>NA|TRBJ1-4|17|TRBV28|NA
TGTGCCAGCAGTTTTAATCCCGGGTTTGATCCTAATGAAAAACTGTTTTTT
CASSFNPGFDPNEKLFF